The next 18 T cell receptor beta chains were all read from a single sample in a study of blood T cell repertoires in COVID-19. TCRdb's copy holds only in-frame clones and misses some; the assay was immunoSEQ multiplex PCR. The sample holds fewer than 250,000 clones, approximately 84% seen once. Sample: peripheral blood. All receptors come from a woman aged 45-59 years with active or convalescent COVID-19.

V usage is TRBV9 and J usage is TRBJ1-6; a weak D match, TRBD1 (5 bases). The germline V gene encodes CDR1 SGDLS and CDR2 YYNGEE. Trimming pared 3 bases from V and 9 bases from J, leaving 16 bases between. CDR3 length equals 15 residues. CDR3 nucleotides: TGTGCCAGCAGCGCCCTACCAGGGTTCAGTTCACCCCTCCACTTT. It translates to CASSALPGFSSPLHF.

The V call is TRBV29-1, the J call TRBJ2-3; 8 bases match TRBD2. CDR3 length equals 15 residues. Germline values: CDR1 SQVTM, CDR2 ANQGSEA. V dropped 2 bases and J dropped 0; count of bases not matched to a gene: 4. CDR3 sequence (DNA): TGCAGCGTTGAAAAGACTAGCGATAGCACAGATACGCAGTATTTT. It specifies CSVEKTSDSTDTQYF.

Only a few counts were recorded for this clone. The chain uses TRBV29-1 and TRBJ1-2, with unresolved D. V lost 7 bases to trimming and J lost 8 bases, with 17 bases between them. Germline V gives CDR1 SQVTM, CDR2 ANQGSEA. This CDR3 region has 12 residues. The DNA for the CDR3 is TGCAGCGGTAGAAGAGGGCTAGAGGGCTACACCTTC. It yields the protein CSGRRGLEGYTF. Full variable domain (rest looked up from reference TRBV29-1 and TRBJ1-2): SAVISQKPSRDICQRGTSLTIQCQVDSQVTMMFWYRQQPGQSLTLIATANQGSEATYESGFVIDKFPISRPNLTFSTLTVSNMSPEDSSIYLCSGRRGLEGYTFGSGTRLTVV.

V usage is TRBV6-1 and J usage is TRBJ2-1, with 10 bases fitting TRBD1. Germline loops: CDR1 MNHNS, CDR2 SASEGT. V shed 3 bases, J shed 8 bases, and the junction held 10 bases outside the gene matches. This CDR3 is 16 amino acids long. CDR3 in DNA: TGTGCCAGCAGTGACCCGCGGGGACAGGGGCGAGATGAGCAGTTCTTC. Its translation is CASSDPRGQGRDEQFF.

This clone was seen only once. This chain links TRBV6-2 or TRBV6-3 with TRBJ2-5, with TRBD2 identical over 10 bases. The CDR3 is 16 amino acids. Per the germline V gene, CDR1 is MNHEY and CDR2 is SVGEGT. The trim removed 2 bases at V and 3 bases at J, leaving 6 bases unmatched. The CDR3 bases are TGTGCCAGCAGTTACGCCCTAGCGGGGGAAAAAGAGACCCAGTACTTC. Encoded protein: CASSYALAGEKETQYF.

The V gene is TRBV30, the J gene TRBJ2-3, with a weak D call TRBD1 (6 bases). Germline V gene data show CDR1 as GTSNPN and CDR2 as SVGIG (reference sequence). This CDR3 has 15 amino acids. Trimming took 0 bases from V and 1 from J, leaving 11 bases between them. The CDR3 DNA is TGTGCCTGGAGTGTAGTAGGACAGCGCACAGATACGCAGTATTTT. Its translation: CAWSVVGQRTDTQYF.

This clone was found once. The chain has TRBV6-5 and TRBJ1-5; D is possibly TRBD1 (6 bases). CDR1 is MNHEY, CDR2 SVGAGI, per germline. With 6 bases removed from V and 3 bases from J, the gap between germline ends came to 15 bases. This CDR3 comprises 15 residues. CDR3 coding DNA: TGTGCCAGCAGACCCGTCGACAGGCCCAATCAGCCCCAGCATTTT. The encoded protein is CASRPVDRPNQPQHF.

The chain joins TRBV12-3 or TRBV12-4 to TRBJ2-5; D may be TRBD2 (5 bases). The CDR3 spans 12 residues. V was pared by 3 bases and J by 5 bases, with 7 bases between. CDR3 protein: CASSFRTETQYF. CDR3 in DNA: TGTGCCAGCAGTTTCCGGACTGAGACCCAGTACTTC.

CDR3 loop: CASSGEGYTF. The CDR3 nucleotides read TGTGCCAGCAGCGGAGAAGGCTACACCTTC. This chain connects TRBV28 to TRBJ1-2; D not certain. V lost 6 bases and J 8 bases, leaving 7 bases between the germline ends. Germline V CDR1 and CDR2: MDHEN, SYDVKM. This CDR3 region has 10 residues.

The chain links TRBV29-1 to TRBJ1-2; D unclear. The germline CDR1 and CDR2 sequences are SQVTM and ANQGSEA. The length of the CDR3 is 13 residues. V was pared by 5 bases and J by 0 bases, with 10 bases between. The CDR3 sequence: CSVQLPTNYGYTF. The CDR3 region has the DNA TGCAGCGTTCAACTCCCTACTAACTATGGCTACACCTTC.

In its sample, this clone was seen once. The chain combines TRBV6-1 with TRBJ2-1, with 9 nucleotides matching TRBD2. Germline CDR1 reads MNHNS; CDR2 reads SASEGT. The J segment lost 2 bases and the V segment lost 4 bases, leaving 6 bases of the junction unmatched. The CDR3 is 16 amino acids. CDR3 DNA sequence: TGTGCCAGCAGTGCCAACCTAGCGGGACCCTACAATGAGCAGTTCTTC. It specifies CASSANLAGPYNEQFF.

This chain joins TRBV21-1 and TRBJ2-7; TRBD1 was called by the table and not checked on the DNA. TRBV21-1 is recorded as a pseudogene. The CDR3 consists of 13 residues. The CDR3 region is CASNKDSSYEQYF. CDR3 DNA: TGTGCCAGCAACAAGGACAGCTCCTACGAGCAGTACTTC.

The V call is TRBV15, the J call TRBJ2-5; D is uncertain. V lost 3 bases and J 0 bases, leaving 14 bases between the germline ends. The CDR3 sequence is 16 residues long. The germline CDR1 and CDR2 sequences are LNHNV and YYDKDF (reference sequence). This chain's CDR3 is CATSSRASQDQETQYF. The CDR3 nucleotides are TGTGCCACCAGCAGCAGAGCCTCCCAGGACCAAGAGACCCAGTACTTC. The full variable domain, rest sourced from reference TRBV15 and TRBJ2-5, is DAMVIQNPRYQVTQFGKPVTLSCSQTLNHNVMYWYQQKSSQAPKLLFHYYDKDFNNEADTPDNFQSRRPNTSFCFLDIRSPGLGDTAMYLCATSSRASQDQETQYFGPGTRLLVL.

DNA for the CDR3: TGTGCCAGCAGCCAAGATAGACTGGGGAGGGTTCCGTTCTTC. This encodes CASSQDRLGRVPFF. The J gene is TRBJ2-1, the V gene TRBV3-1 (or the pseudogene TRBV3-2); 7 positions match TRBD2. The germline V gene encodes CDR1 LGHDT and CDR2 YNNKEL (reference sequence). Trimming took 0 bases from V and 15 from J; bases not matched to a gene: 11. CDR3 size: 14 residues.

The chain uses TRBV6-5 and TRBJ1-1; D ambiguous. Germline V gene data show CDR1 as MNHEY and CDR2 as SVGAGI. CDR3 length: 15 amino acids. Between the trimmed V and J ends, which lost 6 bases and 0 bases, there was a span of 14 bases. CDR3 amino acids: CASRRLYRMNTEAFF. As DNA, the CDR3 is TGTGCCAGCAGGCGGCTGTACCGCATGAACACTGAAGCTTTCTTT.

The rearrangement joins TRBV24-1 to TRBJ2-4; 8 bases agree with TRBD2. The CDR3 runs to 15 residues. Germline CDR1 KGHDR, CDR2 SFDVKD. Trimming at V came to 4 bases and at J to 5 bases, leaving 6 bases not matched to a gene. The DNA for the CDR3 is TGTGCCACCAGTGACCCTGGTAGCGGGGAAAACATTCAGTACTTC. It codes for CATSDPGSGENIQYF.

The table lists this clone with a count of one. V and J are TRBV14 and TRBJ2-3; D may be TRBD2 (6 bases). Germline V CDR1 and CDR2: SGHDN, FVKESK. There are 17 residues in the CDR3. The V and J ends lost 0 bases and 2 bases respectively, with 15 bases between them. This CDR3 is CASSQDRGGANTDTQYF. In DNA form, the CDR3 reads TGTGCCAGCAGCCAAGACCGGGGCGGGGCTAACACAGATACGCAGTATTTT.

The genes are TRBV5-1 and TRBJ1-1; maybe TRBD1 (5 bases). CDR3 length equals 14 residues. V shed 1 base and J shed 3 bases, with 10 bases lying between them. CDR1 is SGHRS and CDR2 is YFSETQ in the germline V gene. DNA for the CDR3: TGCGCCAGCAGCTTGCGGACACCTGACACTGAAGCTTTCTTT. It specifies CASSLRTPDTEAFF.